A selection of T cell receptor beta chains follows, all from one sample in a study of liver allograft versus peripheral blood T cells. TCRdb analysed the reads with MiXCR anew, one entry per CDR3 protein. The sample yields about 8,300 distinct CDR3 sequences, over 15% seen once. The receptors derive from a human patient who had a liver transplant. Among the T cells, some may be from the graft donor. Both conserved end residues are part of each CDR3. The size of a clone is reported for some rows only, either as once, few or many, or as a class for expanded clones.

v_call: TRBV6-5; clone_size: many; cdr3_aa: CASSYADRAFDEQYF
v_call: TRBV27; clone_size: -; cdr3_aa: CASSLSGASYEQYF
v_call: TRBV27; clone_size: -; cdr3_aa: CASSLIMGQGFYEQYF
v_call: TRBV11-1; clone_size: -; cdr3_aa: CASSSLDYEQYF
v_call: TRBV5-6; clone_size: many; cdr3_aa: CASSLGGSPELAFF
v_call: TRBV27; clone_size: few; cdr3_aa: CASSFRGGEKLFF
v_call: TRBV19; clone_size: -; cdr3_aa: CASSIVRDSHEQYF
v_call: TRBV14; clone_size: many; cdr3_aa: CASSQDRGSWYGYTF
v_call: TRBV6-5; clone_size: medium-sized; cdr3_aa: CASSLSWGHEKLFF
v_call: TRBV29-1; clone_size: medium-sized; cdr3_aa: CSVVQGEYEQYF
v_call: TRBV7-3; clone_size: once; cdr3_aa: CASSLAGSDYNEQFF
v_call: TRBV27; clone_size: -; cdr3_aa: CASSLFRGGEQYF
v_call: TRBV6-5; clone_size: -; cdr3_aa: CASRPPPTGENTEAFF
v_call: TRBV5-4; clone_size: medium-sized; cdr3_aa: CASSLGLGSGANVLTF
v_call: TRBV27; clone_size: -; cdr3_aa: CASSESARRSSYEQYF
v_call: TRBV13; clone_size: -; cdr3_aa: CASSHLRGEEYGYTF
v_call: TRBV9; clone_size: medium-sized; cdr3_aa: CASSAPTDPGDYGYTF
v_call: TRBV29-1; clone_size: -; cdr3_aa: CSVEDQAGSGSGYTF
v_call: TRBV19; clone_size: many; cdr3_aa: CASTPGTRLGGYTF
v_call: TRBV9; clone_size: few; cdr3_aa: CASNAGEDFSSYNEQFF
v_call: TRBV5-6; clone_size: few; cdr3_aa: CASSLVGDDFTF
v_call: TRBV12-5; clone_size: few; cdr3_aa: CASGLGPPGELFF
v_call: TRBV12-3/TRBV12-4; clone_size: few; cdr3_aa: CASTMGGNTEAFF
v_call: TRBV6-5; clone_size: medium-sized; cdr3_aa: CASSYNVENTEAFF
v_call: TRBV24-1; clone_size: medium-sized; cdr3_aa: CATSDVDRSYGYTF
v_call: TRBV19; clone_size: medium-sized; cdr3_aa: CASSILAGAWNTEAFF
v_call: TRBV27; clone_size: many; cdr3_aa: CASSLQGAETEAFF
v_call: TRBV5-6; clone_size: -; cdr3_aa: CASSLEVGVYGYTF
v_call: TRBV6-2/TRBV6-3; clone_size: medium-sized; cdr3_aa: CASTDRNNQPQHF
v_call: TRBV5-4; clone_size: -; cdr3_aa: CASSSPRSDRRDYGYTF
v_call: TRBV2; clone_size: -; cdr3_aa: CASSEAGLPPYGYTF
v_call: TRBV27; clone_size: medium-sized; cdr3_aa: CASSLLGGMTEAFF
v_call: TRBV19; clone_size: medium-sized; cdr3_aa: CASSRALSVNTEAFF
v_call: TRBV18; clone_size: medium-sized; cdr3_aa: CASSPTGDRTEAFF
v_call: TRBV10-3; clone_size: few; cdr3_aa: CAISTDRGNDQPQHF
v_call: TRBV29-1; clone_size: medium-sized; cdr3_aa: CSVEAGGQGYTF
v_call: TRBV12-3/TRBV12-4; clone_size: -; cdr3_aa: CASSGTSGGGYNEQFF
v_call: TRBV25-1; clone_size: -; cdr3_aa: CASSAGLGYTF
v_call: TRBV29-1; clone_size: many; cdr3_aa: CSGLFIGQATQETQYF
v_call: TRBV5-6; clone_size: -; cdr3_aa: CASSYWTGYEQYF